This T cell receptor beta chain appears in the sequencing data of a study of graft-versus-host responses after intestinal transplantation. The CDR3 has 14 residues. Germline V CDR1 and CDR2: MDHEN, SYDVKM. The J segment lost 6 bases and the V segment lost 3 bases, leaving 8 bases of the junction unmatched. By share, this clone ranks as medium-sized. Repertoires were generated with immunoSEQ multiplex PCR, while TCRdb's copy carries only in-frame clones and drops some. The sample has about 40,000 clones, roughly nine tenths seen once. The material was PBMCs, obtained approximately 320 days after intestinal transplant. The sequence derives from a human patient who received an intestinal transplant, so some T cells may come from the graft donor. This rearrangement joins TRBV28 to TRBJ2-7; 7 positions match TRBD2. The CDR3 protein is CASSLGGRAAEQYF. The CDR3 DNA is TGTGCCAGCAGTTTGGGTGGGAGGGCCGCCGAGCAGTACTTC.